This TCR beta chain was observed in a study of blood T cell repertoires in COVID-19. Background on the study: Collection of acute and convalescent COVID-19 samples took place in the United States, Italy and Spain. The cDNA or gDNA used as material had been derived from T cells, B-cell-depleted T cells, or PBMCs.

Germline CDR1 reads SGDLS; CDR2 reads YYNGEE. CDR3 length: 17 residues. V dropped 3 bases and J dropped 4; count of bases not matched to a gene: 15. Clones were read by immunoSEQ multiplex PCR, and TCRdb kept only the in-frame ones, dropping some. Of some 300,000 clones in the sample, more than 80% were seen once. Seattle patients were enrolled while actively infected and followed longitudinally. This sequence joins TRBV9 and TRBJ1-2; TRBD1 agrees at 7 bases. The material sequenced was peripheral blood. This sequence was found in a woman in her forties or fifties with COVID-19, enrolled during active disease. The CDR3 nucleotides are TGTGCCAGCAGCGGGACAGGAGTCGGGGCCGTAATCTATGGCTACACCTTC. It yields the protein CASSGTGVGAVIYGYTF.